Presented here are 5 T cell receptor beta chains from one specimen sequenced in a study of OX40 agonist ivuxolimab in advanced cancers. TCRdb's table, derived via immunoSEQ multiplex PCR, lists solely in-frame clones and lacks some. The sample lists some 30,000 clones; about 88% were seen once. Sequenced here: CD4+ or CD8+ T cells sorted from blood, sampled in a trial of the OX40 agonist ivuxolimab. These receptors originate from an adult with an advanced solid tumor such as melanoma, head and neck, liver or kidney cancer.

The V and J genes are TRBV5-6 and TRBJ2-1, with no clear D. CDR3 length: 14 amino acids. V lost 0 bases and J lost 2, with 6 bases in between. Germline lookup yields CDR1 SGHDT and CDR2 YYEEEE. CDR3 residues: CASSLGFTYNEQFF. CDR3 DNA sequence: TGTGCCAGCAGCTTGGGGTTTACCTACAATGAGCAGTTCTTC.

This chain uses TRBV11-2 with TRBJ1-2, with D unresolved. The CDR3 totals 14 residues. Germline lookup yields CDR1 SGHAT and CDR2 FQNNGV. Trimming took 1 base from V and 4 from J, leaving 10 bases between them. CDR3 sequence: CASSLGSGPYGYTF. The CDR3 DNA reads as TGTGCCAGCAGCTTAGGATCAGGTCCCTATGGCTACACCTTC.

The chain combines TRBV30 with TRBJ2-5, with unresolved D. Looked up from germline, CDR1 is GTSNPN and CDR2 is SVGIG (reference sequence). V was trimmed by 5 bases and J by 0 bases, leaving 13 bases between them. This CDR3 is 14 amino acids long. CDR3 nucleotide sequence: TGTGCCTGGGGCCCCCCACAAGACCAAGAGACCCAGTACTTC. Amino acids: CAWGPPQDQETQYF. Full variable domain (rest looked up from reference TRBV30 and TRBJ2-5): SQTIHQWPATLVQPVGSPLSLECTVEGTSNPNLYWYRQAAGRGLQLLFYSVGIGQISSEVPQNLSASRPQDRQFILSSKKLLLSDSGFYLCAWGPPQDQETQYFGPGTRLLVL.

The rearrangement joins TRBV7-9 to TRBJ1-4; 8 bases agree with TRBD1. The CDR3 consists of 17 residues. V was pared by 1 base and J by 7 bases, with 11 bases of the junction left unmatched. Germline-derived CDR1 and CDR2 are SEHNR and FQNEAQ (reference sequence). The CDR3 DNA sequence: TGTGCCAGCAGCTTAGAGGAGACAGGGGCCCAAGGTGAAAAACTGTTTTTT. This translates into CASSLEETGAQGEKLFF. Together with reference TRBV7-9 and TRBJ1-4, the CDR3 gives the full variable domain: DTGVSQNPRHKITKRGQNVTFRCDPISEHNRLYWYRQTLGQGPEFLTYFQNEAQLEKSRLLSDRFSAERPKGSFSTLEIQRTEQGDSAMYLCASSLEETGAQGEKLFFGSGTQLSVL.

Only one count was recorded for this clone. The chain couples TRBV5-4 to TRBJ2-2, with D perhaps TRBD1 or TRBD2 (5 bases each). Deletions cut 3 bases from V and 7 bases from J, with 19 bases between. The germline gives CDR1 SGHNT, CDR2 YYREEE (reference sequence). The CDR3 runs to 16 residues. For the CDR3, the DNA is TGTGCCAGCAGCTCCGGACTTCAGGGCTCAAGCGGGGAGCTGTTTTTT. Encoded protein: CASSSGLQGSSGELFF.